The 30 T cell receptor beta chains in this list originate from one sample, sequenced in a study of cytomegalovirus exposure and HLA in healthy donors. The data were produced by immunoSEQ multiplex PCR, yet TCRdb's version contains in-frame clones alone and is incomplete. The repertoire holds 200,000 to 300,000 clones, 90% seen once, with roughly 3% in the top ten. The sequenced sample consisted of PBMCs. The receptors stem from a woman younger than 45 in good health and CMV-seronegative.

V is TRBV11-3 and J is TRBJ2-1; 8 positions agree with TRBD2. This CDR3 contains 15 residues. Trimming took 1 base from V and 13 from J; bases not matched to a gene: 12. Germline loops: CDR1 SGHNT, CDR2 YENEEA. As DNA, the CDR3 is TGTGCCAGCAGCTTAGTAGTAGCGGGACCTGTGGCCCAGTTCTTC. Residues: CASSLVVAGPVAQFF.

The chain has TRBV25-1 and TRBJ1-6, with TRBD1 identical over 12 bases. This CDR3 comprises 16 residues. Germline values: CDR1 MGHDK, CDR2 SYGVNS. The ends lost 3 bases at V and 8 bases at J; junction bases unmatched: 5. CDR3 loop: CASSEGQGAYHSPLHF. In nucleotides, the CDR3 is TGTGCCAGCAGTGAGGGACAGGGGGCATATCATTCACCCCTCCACTTT.

The CDR3 region is CASSEGRGISSQYF. CDR3 bases: TGTGCCAGCAGTGAAGGCAGGGGTATTTCGTCTCAGTACTTC. The chain recombines TRBV2 with TRBJ2-5, with a weak D call TRBD1 (6 bases). The CDR3 totals 14 residues. The V end was cut by 1 base, the J end by 11 bases, with 17 bases between. Per germline, CDR1 SNHLY and CDR2 FYNNEI. Together with reference TRBV2 and TRBJ2-5, the CDR3 gives the full variable domain: EPEVTQTPSHQVTQMGQEVILRCVPISNHLYFYWYRQILGQKVEFLVSFYNNEISEKSEIFDDQFSVERPDGSNFTLKIRSTKLEDSAMYFCASSEGRGISSQYFGPGTRLLVL.

The chain recombines TRBV29-1 with TRBJ2-2, with a tentative D call TRBD2 (5 bases). The CDR3 extends over 16 amino acids. The V end lost 6 bases, the J end lost 5 bases, and 22 bases lay between the germline ends. Germline V CDR1 and CDR2: SQVTM, ANQGSEA. DNA for the CDR3: TGCAGCGTCCTAGAGGACTCAACCCCCGGGACCGGGGAGCTGTTTTTT. It codes for CSVLEDSTPGTGELFF.

The V call is TRBV7-2, the J call TRBJ2-2, with 8 bases lining up with TRBD2. J gave up 6 bases and V 5 bases, and 11 bases lay outside the gene matches. In germline, CDR1 is SGHTA, CDR2 FQGNSA. This CDR3 has 16 amino acids. Written as DNA, the CDR3 is TGTGCCAGCAGCCCCCGGGCGGGAGGCTACGCCGGGGAGCTGTTTTTT. It translates to CASSPRAGGYAGELFF. The complete variable domain, with remaining parts taken from reference TRBV7-2 and TRBJ2-2, reads GAGVSQSPSNKVTEKGKDVELRCDPISGHTALYWYRQSLGQGLEFLIYFQGNSAPDKSGLPSDRFSAERTGGSVSTLTIQRTQQEDSAVYLCASSPRAGGYAGELFFGEGSRLTVL.

This chain joins TRBV9 and TRBJ2-5, with D hard to call. V shed 0 bases and J shed 3 bases, with 9 bases lying between them. The CDR3 is 14 amino acids. Germline V gene sequence: CDR1 SGDLS, CDR2 YYNGEE. The DNA for the CDR3 is TGTGCCAGCAGCGTAGGGAGTTCCGAAGAGACCCAGTACTTC. Translation gives CASSVGSSEETQYF.

The chain carries TRBV7-6 and TRBJ2-2, with 8 positions matching TRBD2. This CDR3 spans 17 amino acids. V lost 5 bases, J lost 3 bases, and 11 bases stayed unmatched. The germline gives CDR1 SGHVS, CDR2 FNYEAQ. The CDR3 loop is CASSPLVLAAYTGELFF. The DNA for the CDR3 is TGTGCCAGCAGCCCCCTCGTACTAGCGGCCTACACCGGGGAGCTGTTTTTT.

This sequence joins TRBV6-5 and TRBJ1-1, with D hard to call. V was shortened by 0 bases and J by 1 base, with 3 bases between the two germline ends. The CDR3 runs to 13 residues. CDR1 MNHEY and CDR2 SVGAGI come from the germline V gene. DNA for the CDR3: TGTGCCAGCAGTTACTCTAAGAACACTGAAGCTTTCTTT. Protein: CASSYSKNTEAFF.

CDR3 sequence reads: CASSYKEGVLTEAFF. CDR3 DNA: TGTGCCAGCAGTTACAAGGAGGGGGTATTAACTGAAGCTTTCTTT. The rearrangement uses TRBV6-6 and TRBJ1-1; D is perhaps TRBD1 (6 bases). The CDR3 extends over 15 amino acids. Germline V gene lookup returns CDR1 MNHNY and CDR2 SVGAGI (reference sequence). The ends were cut back, 2 bases at V and 5 bases at J, with 15 bases in the middle.

The J gene is TRBJ2-1, the V gene TRBV11-2, with 12 bases lining up with TRBD2. The ends lost 5 bases at V and 4 bases at J; junction bases unmatched: 6. Germline CDR1 reads SGHAT; CDR2 reads FQNNGV. This CDR3 is 16 amino acids long. The CDR3 protein is CASSASLAGGYNEQFF. The CDR3 DNA follows: TGTGCCAGCAGCGCTAGCCTAGCGGGAGGGTACAATGAGCAGTTCTTC.

The chain recombines TRBV13 with TRBJ2-4; a weak D match, TRBD2 (6 bases). CDR1 is PRHDT and CDR2 is FYEKMQ in the germline V gene (reference sequence). This CDR3 is built from 16 residues. V lost 4 bases to trimming and J lost 0 bases, with 13 bases between them. CDR3: CASSSGSGLAKNIQYF. The CDR3 region has the DNA TGTGCCAGCAGCTCCGGGAGTGGTTTAGCCAAAAACATTCAGTACTTC.

V and J are TRBV18 and TRBJ2-3, with a possible D match to TRBD1 (6 bases). V shed 2 bases and J shed 0 bases, with 9 bases lying between them. Germline CDR1 and CDR2: KGHSH and LQKENI. The CDR3 has 15 residues. The CDR3: CASSPRQVSTDTQYF. CDR3 sequence (DNA): TGTGCCAGCTCACCAAGACAGGTTAGCACAGATACGCAGTATTTT.

This clone was seen a single time. The chain recombines TRBV28 with TRBJ1-5; weak D call: TRBD1 (6 bases). Germline lookup yields CDR1 MDHEN and CDR2 SYDVKM. This CDR3 has 14 amino acids. V lost 6 bases and J 2 bases, leaving 11 bases between the germline ends. In DNA form, the CDR3 reads TGTGCCAGCAGCCTGAACAGGGGCAATCAGCCCCAGCATTTT. This encodes CASSLNRGNQPQHF.

This sequence joins TRBV7-8 and TRBJ2-1; 8 bases are shared with TRBD2. J gave up 7 bases and V 8 bases, and 7 bases lay outside the gene matches. In germline, CDR1 is SGHVS, CDR2 FQNEAQ. This CDR3 has 13 amino acids. CDR3 loop: CASLAGRTNEQFF. The CDR3 region has the DNA TGTGCCAGCCTAGCGGGCCGTACGAATGAGCAGTTCTTC.

The genes are TRBV7-8 and TRBJ2-7; TRBD2 aligns across 9 bases. The CDR3 consists of 15 residues. The V gene's germline CDR1 is SGHVS and CDR2 FQNEAQ. V lost 1 base and J lost 2; bases outside the gene matches: 3. Here the CDR3 DNA reads TGTGCCAGCAGCTTAGGCGGGAGGGCCGCCTACGAGCAGTACTTC. It specifies CASSLGGRAAYEQYF.

The gene calls are TRBV27 and TRBJ2-7; the D gene is possibly TRBD2 (5 bases). The CDR3 loop spans 14 amino acids. V lost 6 bases and J lost 2, with 14 bases in between. Germline CDR1 is MNHEY and CDR2 is SMNVEV (reference sequence). The CDR3 here is CASRRSPGTYEQYF. CDR3 coding DNA: TGTGCCAGCAGGCGCAGTCCGGGAACCTACGAGCAGTACTTC.

The chain couples TRBV7-3 to TRBJ2-3, with D possibly being TRBD1 or TRBD2 (6 bases each). Between the trimmed V and J ends, which lost 5 bases and 0 bases, there was a span of 12 bases. This CDR3 has 15 amino acids. Germline values: CDR1 SGHTA, CDR2 FQGTGA. CDR3 nucleotide sequence: TGTGCCAGCAGCCTACAGGGAGGTAGCACAGATACGCAGTATTTT. The encoded protein is CASSLQGGSTDTQYF.

The chain joins TRBV2 to TRBJ2-3, with D perhaps matching TRBD1 or TRBD2 (5 bases each). Germline V lookup: CDR1 SNHLY, CDR2 FYNNEI. V was clipped by 3 bases and J by 0 bases, with 10 bases between them. The CDR3 extends over 15 amino acids. This CDR3 is CASSEGPISTDTQYF. The CDR3 coding sequence is TGTGCCAGCAGTGAGGGACCGATAAGCACAGATACGCAGTATTTT.

This clone appeared a single time. This sequence joins TRBV6-6 and TRBJ2-5; weak D call: TRBD2 (6 bases). CDR3 length: 16 residues. The V gene lost 7 bases and the J gene lost 5 bases, with 23 bases spanning the gap. CDR1 and CDR2 from the germline V gene are MNHNY and SVGAGI (reference sequence). The CDR3 spells CASTRFSGVTLETQYF. CDR3 nucleotide sequence: TGTGCCAGCACCCGATTTTCGGGAGTTACCTTGGAGACCCAGTACTTC.

CDR3 in DNA: TGTGCCAGCAGCCCAATGGATATTAGCGGAAACACCGGGGAGCTGTTTTTT. Translated, it gives CASSPMDISGNTGELFF. The genes are TRBV7-3 and TRBJ2-2; D may be TRBD2 (6 bases). The CDR3 runs to 17 residues. From germline, CDR1 is SGHTA and CDR2 FQGTGA. With 5 bases removed from V and 2 bases from J, the gap between germline ends came to 18 bases.

CDR3 in amino acids: CASSLGPGTDTQYF. The DNA of the CDR3 is TGTGCCAGCAGTTTAGGGCCAGGCACAGATACGCAGTATTTT. This chain uses TRBV27 with TRBJ2-3, with no clear D. This CDR3 is 14 amino acids long. The V gene's germline CDR1 is MNHEY and CDR2 SMNVEV (reference sequence). The V end was cut by 2 bases, the J end by 1 base, with 7 bases between.

The J gene is TRBJ2-1, the V gene TRBV7-3, with TRBD2 matching over 8 bases. Trimming at V came to 5 bases and at J to 7 bases, leaving 10 bases not matched to a gene. CDR3 size: 15 residues. The germline CDR1 and CDR2 sequences are SGHTA and FQGTGA. The CDR3 is CASSLQAGVRNEQFF. Here the CDR3 DNA reads TGTGCCAGCAGCCTACAAGCGGGAGTCAGGAATGAGCAGTTCTTC.

In its sample, this clone was seen once. V is TRBV5-8 and J is TRBJ2-7; 7 bases align to TRBD1. V lost 4 bases, J lost 2 bases, and 12 bases stayed unmatched. The V gene's germline CDR1 is SGHTS and CDR2 YDEGEE. The CDR3 is 16 amino acids. The CDR3 sequence is CASSPGTVPFAYEQYF. Here the CDR3 DNA reads TGTGCCAGCAGCCCCGGGACAGTCCCTTTCGCCTACGAGCAGTACTTC.

CDR3 coding DNA: TGTGCCAGCAGCCAAGCCCACGGACAGGGGGCTCCTGCAAATGAAAAACTGTTTTTT. It translates to CASSQAHGQGAPANEKLFF. This rearrangement joins TRBV14 to TRBJ1-4; 11 bases agree with TRBD1. This CDR3 is built from 19 residues. CDR1 is SGHDN and CDR2 is FVKESK in the germline V gene. V gave up 1 base and J gave up 5 bases; unmatched junction bases: 12.

V and J are TRBV6-6 and TRBJ1-3; D gene unclear. The V end lost 6 bases, the J end lost 4 bases, and 7 bases lay between the germline ends. There are 12 residues in the CDR3. CDR1 is MNHNY, CDR2 SVGAGI, per germline (reference sequence). CDR3 region: CASRAGGNTIYF. CDR3 sequence (DNA): TGTGCCAGCAGGGCGGGGGGAAACACCATATATTTT.

This chain links TRBV27 with TRBJ1-3, with D possibly being TRBD1 (6 bases). V lost 6 bases and J lost 0, with 18 bases in between. The CDR3 extends over 17 amino acids. The germline CDR1 and CDR2 sequences are MNHEY and SMNVEV (reference sequence). CDR3 sequence: CASSRRGRASSGNTIYF. The CDR3 DNA reads TGTGCCAGCAGCCGCAGGGGACGGGCGAGCTCTGGAAACACCATATATTTT.

This chain joins TRBV6-6 and TRBJ2-5, with 10 bases identical to TRBD2. Trimming removed 7 bases from V and 3 bases from J; junction bases left unmatched: 8. This CDR3 is 15 amino acids long. Germline-derived CDR1 and CDR2 are MNHNY and SVGAGI (reference sequence). In DNA, the CDR3 is TGTGCCAGCACCCCTCTGGGGACTAGCGAAGAGACCCAGTACTTC. Translation: CASTPLGTSEETQYF.

The rearrangement joins TRBV9 to TRBJ2-7; 7 bases are a match to TRBD1. Germline CDR1 reads SGDLS; CDR2 reads YYNGEE. The CDR3 spans 16 residues. V shed 3 bases, J shed 1 base, and the junction held 10 bases outside the gene matches. The CDR3 sequence is CASSAGPTGKSYEQYF. CDR3 DNA sequence: TGTGCCAGCAGCGCCGGCCCGACAGGGAAGTCCTACGAGCAGTACTTC.

The rearrangement links TRBV7-8 to TRBJ2-3; D is possibly TRBD2 (7 bases). The V end lost 3 bases, the J end lost 5 bases, and 12 bases lay between the germline ends. Germline V gives CDR1 SGHVS, CDR2 FQNEAQ. This CDR3 is built from 14 residues. CDR3 loop: CASSFGGRGDTQYF. The DNA for the CDR3 is TGTGCCAGCAGCTTCGGGGGGCGGGGAGATACGCAGTATTTT.

J is TRBJ1-1 and V is TRBV7-8, with 9 bases aligning to TRBD1. CDR3 length equals 17 residues. CDR1 and CDR2 from the germline V gene are SGHVS and FQNEAQ. Trimming at V came to 3 bases and at J to 1 base, leaving 9 bases not matched to a gene. The CDR3 loop reads CASSFYHHRGPNTEAFF. As DNA, the CDR3 is TGTGCCAGCAGCTTTTACCACCACAGGGGGCCGAACACTGAAGCTTTCTTT.